This TCR beta chain originates from a study of T cells in Graves' hyperthyroidism and ophthalmopathy (dated by TCRdb to the late 2010s). General notes on the study: Peripheral blood was collected at initial diagnosis, before any treatment. After sampling, hyperthyroidism patients received methimazole starting at 30 mg daily, and ophthalmopathy patients received high-dose intravenous methylprednisolone. According to the paper, TCR Vbeta CDR3 sequencing was carried out on 135 peripheral blood samples, which came from under 50 ophthalmopathy, around 74 hyperthyroidism and about 17 progressor patients. The roughly 91 discovery patients were randomly divided into training and test sets at a 7:3 ratio. TCR V-J signatures able to tell the groups apart were searched for in a discovery cohort of 100 patients, of whom roughly 42 had Graves' ophthalmopathy and about 60 had stable Graves' hyperthyroidism. Prospective prediction of ophthalmopathy was tested in an independent validation cohort of approximately 19 hyperthyroidism patients and 17 patients who later progressed to ophthalmopathy. In addition, the study compared T-cell repertoires in thyroid tissue and in blood from 6 or 7 Graves' hyperthyroidism patients.

At the junction V is shortened by 4 bases and J by 7 bases; bases outside the gene matches: 9. Including the terminal cysteine and phenylalanine, the CDR3 comprises 15 residues. Only the CDR3 DNA stays, 45 bases, in frame from base 1. CDR1 and CDR2 are drawn from the germline V gene (reference sequence): WNHNN, SYGVQD. As regards this clonotype: No cognate antigen has been identified for it. No much larger clonotype is one base removed from it; base qualities were not supplied.

Summary of the overall study and its limitations: No statistical method was used to fix the sample size in advance, and group allocation was not hidden from the investigators. Most expanded thyroid clonotypes (frequency above 0.001) were also detected in blood, suggesting blood repertoires may reflect thyroid immune responses. In validation, progression to ophthalmopathy was predicted by the model with 70.59% sensitivity and under 85% specificity, a median of around 6.5 months before onset. Ophthalmopathy was separated from stable hyperthyroidism by a 13 V-J signature model, with approximately 86% sensitivity and about 84% specificity obtained in cross-validation and 80%/75% obtained in testing.

The TCR beta CDR3 regions were amplified from the RNA transcripts. The first round of RT-PCR for the TCR CDR3 was performed with the HTBI primer set and the Qiagen OneStep RT-PCR kit. Libraries were constructed in a second round of multiplex PCR, after which size selection and purification were performed. Paired-end sequencing of the libraries was performed with 100 bp reads on an Illumina HiSeq2000. As for how the authors treated the data: SOAPnuke was used to process the raw data, with reads discarded if the reads contained adapters or uncalled bases, had a mean Phred below 15, or lacked an exact constant-primer or identifier match. COPE v1.2.5 was used to merge the high-quality paired reads, and each unique nucleotide sequence was defined as a clonotype. Clonotypes were aligned to IMGT TRBV, TRBD and TRBJ reference segments using MiTCR v1.1. Analysis was restricted to V-J combinations with a frequency above 0.0001, which covered 99.2% of repertoires. A TCS score was defined as the ratio of F50 (clonal expansion) to E x V (chaos), with BLOSUM62-based TCRdist applied between CDR3 peptides within each V-J. Welch's t-statistics and random forest reduced 514 V-J features to 10 to 15, which were used in a naive Bayes classifier (R e1071). The similarity between thyroid and blood repertoires was quantified using the Morisita-Horn index. The public reads were reanalyzed by TCRdb: fastp trimming at Q25, MiXCR alignment, in-frame beta chains only. Merged by CDR3 protein, the rows form single entries marked with the most common genes and DNA. The V and J calls were not made by the authors but by TCRdb's processing. This sample comprises hundreds of thousands of distinct CDR3 sequences, roughly 37% of them detected only once. The ten largest account for 7.5% to 9.5% of the sample.

A patient counted as having stable Graves' hyperthyroidism if no progression to ophthalmopathy occurred over 18 months of follow-up. Hyperthyroidism patients were newly diagnosed, had a disease duration of under 2 months, and were aged 18 to 65 years. Patients with uncontrolled infections, other autoimmune diseases, pregnancy or lactation were excluded. Diagnoses were established on the basis of clinical symptoms, serum thyroxine and TRAb, thyroid ultrasound, and orbital computed tomography. PBMCs were separated from roughly 10 ml of fresh peripheral blood using Ficoll-Paque density gradient centrifugation. Total RNA was extracted with Trizol reagent, and quality was checked on an Agilent 2100 Bioanalyzer.

What was sequenced was blood. The receptor chain draws on TRBV10-1 and TRBJ1-1; 10 nucleotides in the junction match TRBD1. The sequence was collected from a man aged 18 to 29 with Graves' hyperthyroidism. The sequenced DNA: TGCGCCAGCAGTGCTTACCGGGACAGGGGATATGAAGCTTTCTTT. The encoded protein is CASSAYRDRGYEAFF.